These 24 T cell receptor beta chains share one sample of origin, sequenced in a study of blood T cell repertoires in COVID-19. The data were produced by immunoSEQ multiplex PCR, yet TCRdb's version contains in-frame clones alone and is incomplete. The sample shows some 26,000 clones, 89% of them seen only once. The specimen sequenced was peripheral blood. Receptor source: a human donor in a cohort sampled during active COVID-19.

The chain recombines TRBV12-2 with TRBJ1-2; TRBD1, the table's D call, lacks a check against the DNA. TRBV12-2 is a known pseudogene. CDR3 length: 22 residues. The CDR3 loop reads CASRLEVFTGVTLEGLNYGYTF. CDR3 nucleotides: TGTGCAAGTCGCTTAGAGGTTTTCACAGGGGTAACCCTAGAGGGCCTTAACTATGGCTACACCTTC.

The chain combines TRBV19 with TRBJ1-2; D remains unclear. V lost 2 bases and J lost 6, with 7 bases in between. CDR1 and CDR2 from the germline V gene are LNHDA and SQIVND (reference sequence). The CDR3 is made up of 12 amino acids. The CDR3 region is CASSIFSDGYTF. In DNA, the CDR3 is TGTGCCAGTAGTATATTCTCCGATGGCTACACCTTC.

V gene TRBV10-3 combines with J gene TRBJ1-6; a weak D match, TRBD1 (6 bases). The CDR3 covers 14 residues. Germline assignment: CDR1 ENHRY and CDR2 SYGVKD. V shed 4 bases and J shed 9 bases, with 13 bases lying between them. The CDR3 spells CAISGSGVGSPLHF. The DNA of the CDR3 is TGTGCCATCAGTGGGTCAGGGGTCGGTTCACCCCTCCACTTT.

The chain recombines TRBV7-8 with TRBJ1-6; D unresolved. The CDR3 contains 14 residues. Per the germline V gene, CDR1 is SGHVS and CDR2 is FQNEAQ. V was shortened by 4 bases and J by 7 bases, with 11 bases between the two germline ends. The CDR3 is CASSSTFGNSPLHF. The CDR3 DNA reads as TGTGCCAGCAGCTCAACTTTCGGGAATTCACCCCTCCACTTT.

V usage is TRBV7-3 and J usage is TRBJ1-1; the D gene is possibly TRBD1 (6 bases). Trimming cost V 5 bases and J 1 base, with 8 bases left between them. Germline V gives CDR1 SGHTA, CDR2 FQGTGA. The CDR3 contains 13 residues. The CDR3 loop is CASSVQGNTEAFF. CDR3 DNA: TGTGCCAGCAGCGTACAGGGGAACACTGAAGCTTTCTTT. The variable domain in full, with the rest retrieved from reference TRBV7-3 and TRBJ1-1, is GAGVSQTPSNKVTEKGKYVELRCDPISGHTALYWYRQSLGQGPEFLIYFQGTGAADDSGLPNDRFFAVRPEGSVSTLKIQRTERGDSAVYLCASSVQGNTEAFFGQGTRLTVV.

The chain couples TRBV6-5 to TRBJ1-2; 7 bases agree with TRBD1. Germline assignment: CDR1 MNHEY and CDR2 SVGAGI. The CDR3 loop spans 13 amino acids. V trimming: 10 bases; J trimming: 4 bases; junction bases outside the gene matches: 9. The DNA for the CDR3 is TGTGCCACGAGGGGACAGACTATCTATGGCTACACCTTC. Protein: CATRGQTIYGYTF.

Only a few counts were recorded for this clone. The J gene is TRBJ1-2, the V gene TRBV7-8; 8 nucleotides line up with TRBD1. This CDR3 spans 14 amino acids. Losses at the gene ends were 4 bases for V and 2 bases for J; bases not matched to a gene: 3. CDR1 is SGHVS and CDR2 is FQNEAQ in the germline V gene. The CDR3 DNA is TGTGCCAGCAGCTCAGGGGGCCCAAACTATGGCTACACCTTC. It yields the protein CASSSGGPNYGYTF.

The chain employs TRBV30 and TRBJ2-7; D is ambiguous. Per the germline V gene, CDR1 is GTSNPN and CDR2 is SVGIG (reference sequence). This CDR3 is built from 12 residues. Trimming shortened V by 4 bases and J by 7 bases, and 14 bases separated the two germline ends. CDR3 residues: CAWTIKSLEQYF. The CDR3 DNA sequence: TGTGCCTGGACTATAAAAAGTTTGGAGCAGTACTTC.

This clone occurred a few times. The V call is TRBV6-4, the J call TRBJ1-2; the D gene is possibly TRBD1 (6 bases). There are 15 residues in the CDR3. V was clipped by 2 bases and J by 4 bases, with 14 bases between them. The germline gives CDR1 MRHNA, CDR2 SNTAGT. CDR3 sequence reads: CASSDGPGTLYGYTF. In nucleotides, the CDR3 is TGTGCCAGCAGTGACGGCCCTGGGACACTCTATGGCTACACCTTC.

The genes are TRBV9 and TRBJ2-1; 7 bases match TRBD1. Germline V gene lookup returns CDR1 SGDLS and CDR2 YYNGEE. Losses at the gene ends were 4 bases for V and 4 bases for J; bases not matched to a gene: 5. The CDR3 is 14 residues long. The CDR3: CASSNGQVYNEQFF. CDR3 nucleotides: TGTGCCAGCAGCAACGGACAGGTATACAATGAGCAGTTCTTC.

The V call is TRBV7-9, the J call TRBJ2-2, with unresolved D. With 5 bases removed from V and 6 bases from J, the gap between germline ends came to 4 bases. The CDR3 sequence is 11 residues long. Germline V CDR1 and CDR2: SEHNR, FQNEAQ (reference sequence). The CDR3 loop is CASSRSGELFF. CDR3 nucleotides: TGTGCCAGCAGCCGGTCCGGGGAGCTGTTTTTT.

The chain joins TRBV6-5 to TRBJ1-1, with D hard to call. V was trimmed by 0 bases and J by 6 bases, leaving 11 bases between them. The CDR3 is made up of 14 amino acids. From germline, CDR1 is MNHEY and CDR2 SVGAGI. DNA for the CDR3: TGTGCCAGCAGTTACTCGATCACTAAGGCTGAAGCTTTCTTT. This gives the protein CASSYSITKAEAFF.

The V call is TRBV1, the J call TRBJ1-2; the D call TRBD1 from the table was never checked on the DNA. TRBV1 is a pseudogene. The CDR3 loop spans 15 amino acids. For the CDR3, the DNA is TGCACCAGCCCTCGACAGGACAGGGTGTCGTACGGCTACACCTTC. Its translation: CTSPRQDRVSYGYTF.

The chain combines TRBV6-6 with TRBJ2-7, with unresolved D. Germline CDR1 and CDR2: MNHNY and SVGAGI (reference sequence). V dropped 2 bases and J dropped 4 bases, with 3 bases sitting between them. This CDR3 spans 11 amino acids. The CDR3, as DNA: TGTGCCAGCAGTTACGCGTACGAGCAGTACTTC. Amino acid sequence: CASSYAYEQYF.

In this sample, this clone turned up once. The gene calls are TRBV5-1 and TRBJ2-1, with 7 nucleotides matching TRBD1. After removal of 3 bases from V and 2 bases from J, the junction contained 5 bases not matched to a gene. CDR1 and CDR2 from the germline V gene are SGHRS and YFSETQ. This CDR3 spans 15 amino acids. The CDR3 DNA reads TGCGCCAGCAGCTCGGGACAGACAACCTACAATGAGCAGTTCTTC. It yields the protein CASSSGQTTYNEQFF.

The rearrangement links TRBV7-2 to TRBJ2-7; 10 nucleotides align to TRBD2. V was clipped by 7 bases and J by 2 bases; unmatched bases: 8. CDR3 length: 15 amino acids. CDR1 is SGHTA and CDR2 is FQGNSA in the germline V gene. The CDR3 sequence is CASTSGLAGAYEQYF. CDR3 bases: TGTGCCAGCACCAGCGGGCTAGCGGGGGCCTACGAGCAGTACTTC.

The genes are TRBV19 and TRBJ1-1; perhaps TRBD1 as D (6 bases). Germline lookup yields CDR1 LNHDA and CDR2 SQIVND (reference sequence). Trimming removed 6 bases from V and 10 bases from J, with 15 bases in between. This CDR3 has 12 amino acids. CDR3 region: CASSGQRMGAFF. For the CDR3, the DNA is TGTGCCAGTAGCGGACAGAGGATGGGAGCTTTCTTT.

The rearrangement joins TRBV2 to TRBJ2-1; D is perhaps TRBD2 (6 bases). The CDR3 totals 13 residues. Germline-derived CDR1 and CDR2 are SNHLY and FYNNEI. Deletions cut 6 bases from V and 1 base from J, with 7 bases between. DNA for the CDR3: TGTGCCAGCAGAGGGACTTCCTACAATGAGCAGTTCTTC. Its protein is CASRGTSYNEQFF.

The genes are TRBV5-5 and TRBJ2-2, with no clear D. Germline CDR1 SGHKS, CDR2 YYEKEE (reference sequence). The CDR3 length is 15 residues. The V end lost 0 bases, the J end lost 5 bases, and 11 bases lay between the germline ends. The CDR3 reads CASSLAETRTGELFF. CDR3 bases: TGTGCCAGCAGCTTGGCCGAGACAAGGACCGGGGAGCTGTTTTTT.

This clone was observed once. CDR3 sequence: CASSFSGGDYEQYF. In DNA, the CDR3 is TGTGCCAGCAGCTTTAGCGGGGGCGACTACGAGCAGTACTTC. This chain joins TRBV7-2 and TRBJ2-7; 9 bases line up with TRBD2. The length of the CDR3 is 14 residues. V shed 3 bases and J 3 bases; nucleotides not matched to a gene: 3. Germline assignment: CDR1 SGHTA and CDR2 FQGNSA.

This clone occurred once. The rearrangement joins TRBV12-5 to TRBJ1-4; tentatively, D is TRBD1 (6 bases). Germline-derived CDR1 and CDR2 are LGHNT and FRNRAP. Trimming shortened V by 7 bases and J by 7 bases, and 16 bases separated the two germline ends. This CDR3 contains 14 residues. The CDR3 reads CASALGGAGEKLFF. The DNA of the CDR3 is TGTGCTAGTGCCCTGGGGGGGGCCGGTGAAAAACTGTTTTTT.

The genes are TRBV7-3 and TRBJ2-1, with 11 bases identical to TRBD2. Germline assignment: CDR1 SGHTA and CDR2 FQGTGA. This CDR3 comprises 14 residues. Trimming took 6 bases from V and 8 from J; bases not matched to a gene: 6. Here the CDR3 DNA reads TGTGCCAGCAGTAAGACTAGCGGGGTAGATGAGCAGTTCTTC. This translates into CASSKTSGVDEQFF.

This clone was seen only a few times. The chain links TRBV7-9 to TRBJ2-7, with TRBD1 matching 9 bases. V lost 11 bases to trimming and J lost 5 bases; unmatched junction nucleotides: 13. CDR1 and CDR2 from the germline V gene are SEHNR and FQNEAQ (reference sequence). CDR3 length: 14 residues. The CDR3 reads CACQGGQGTHEQYF. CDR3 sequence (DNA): TGTGCCTGTCAGGGGGGACAGGGAACCCACGAGCAGTACTTC.

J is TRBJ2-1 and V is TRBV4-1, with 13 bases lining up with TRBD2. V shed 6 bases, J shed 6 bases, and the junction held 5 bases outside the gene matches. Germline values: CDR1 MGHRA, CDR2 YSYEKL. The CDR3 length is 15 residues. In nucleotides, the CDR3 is TGCGCCAGCAGACAGGGACTAGCGGGGCGCAATGAGCAGTTCTTC. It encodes CASRQGLAGRNEQFF.